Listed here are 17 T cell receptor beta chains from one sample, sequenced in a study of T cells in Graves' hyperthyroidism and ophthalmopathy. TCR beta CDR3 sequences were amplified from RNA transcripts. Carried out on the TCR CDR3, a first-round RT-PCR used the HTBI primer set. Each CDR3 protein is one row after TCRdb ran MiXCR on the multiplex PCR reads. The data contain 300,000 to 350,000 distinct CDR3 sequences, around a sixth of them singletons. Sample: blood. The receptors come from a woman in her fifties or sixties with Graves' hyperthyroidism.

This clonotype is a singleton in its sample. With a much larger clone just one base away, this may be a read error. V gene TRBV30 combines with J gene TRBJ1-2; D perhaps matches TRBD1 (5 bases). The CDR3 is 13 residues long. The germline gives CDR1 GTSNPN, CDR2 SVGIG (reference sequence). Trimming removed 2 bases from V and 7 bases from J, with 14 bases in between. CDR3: CAWSRGQGAGYTF. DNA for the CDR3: TGTGCCTGGAGTCGTGGGCAGGGAGCTGGCTACACCTTC.

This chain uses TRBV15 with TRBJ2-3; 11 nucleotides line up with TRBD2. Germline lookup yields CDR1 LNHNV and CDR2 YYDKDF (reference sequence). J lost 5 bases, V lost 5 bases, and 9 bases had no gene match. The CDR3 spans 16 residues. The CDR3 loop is CATSLSSGRAGDTQYF. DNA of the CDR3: TGTGCCACCAGCCTAAGTAGCGGGAGGGCCGGAGATACGCAGTATTTT.

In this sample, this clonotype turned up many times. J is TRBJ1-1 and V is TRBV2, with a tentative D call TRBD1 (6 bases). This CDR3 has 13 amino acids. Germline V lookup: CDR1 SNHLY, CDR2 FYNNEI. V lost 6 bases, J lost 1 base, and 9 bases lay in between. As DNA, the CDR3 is TGTGCCAGCAGGACGACAGGGAACACTGAAGCTTTCTTT. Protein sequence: CASRTTGNTEAFF.

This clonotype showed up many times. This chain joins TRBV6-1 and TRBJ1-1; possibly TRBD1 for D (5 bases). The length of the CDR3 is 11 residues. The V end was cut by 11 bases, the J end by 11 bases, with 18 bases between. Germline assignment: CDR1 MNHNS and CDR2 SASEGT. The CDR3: CAALEGGTAFF. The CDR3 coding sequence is TGTGCCGCACTCGAGGGAGGGACGGCTTTCTTT.

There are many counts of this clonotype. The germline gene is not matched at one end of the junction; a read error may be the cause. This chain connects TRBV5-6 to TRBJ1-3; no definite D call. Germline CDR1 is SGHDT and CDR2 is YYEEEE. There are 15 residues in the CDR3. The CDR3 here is CASSLISAGGTTIYF. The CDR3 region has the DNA TGTGCCAGCAGCTTGATCTCGGCAGGTGGAACCACCATATATTTT.

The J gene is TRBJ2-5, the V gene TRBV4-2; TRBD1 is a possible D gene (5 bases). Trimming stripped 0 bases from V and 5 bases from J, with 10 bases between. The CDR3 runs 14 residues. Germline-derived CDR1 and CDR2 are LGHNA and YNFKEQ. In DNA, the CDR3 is TGTGCCAGCAGCCAAGATAGGGGTGACGAGACCCAGTACTTC. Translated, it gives CASSQDRGDETQYF.

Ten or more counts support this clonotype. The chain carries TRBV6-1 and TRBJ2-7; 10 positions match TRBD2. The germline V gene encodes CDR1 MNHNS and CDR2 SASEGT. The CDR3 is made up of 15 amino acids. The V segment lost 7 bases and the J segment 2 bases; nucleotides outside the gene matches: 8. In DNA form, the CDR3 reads TGTGCCAGCAACCCTAGCGGGAGAGTGGCCTACGAGCAGTACTTC. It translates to CASNPSGRVAYEQYF.

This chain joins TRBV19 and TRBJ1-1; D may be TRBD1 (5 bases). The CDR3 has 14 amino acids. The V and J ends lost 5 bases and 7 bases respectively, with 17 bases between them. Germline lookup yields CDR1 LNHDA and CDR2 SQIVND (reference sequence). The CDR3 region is CASSFQGFWDEAFF. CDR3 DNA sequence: TGTGCCAGTAGTTTCCAGGGATTTTGGGATGAAGCTTTCTTT.

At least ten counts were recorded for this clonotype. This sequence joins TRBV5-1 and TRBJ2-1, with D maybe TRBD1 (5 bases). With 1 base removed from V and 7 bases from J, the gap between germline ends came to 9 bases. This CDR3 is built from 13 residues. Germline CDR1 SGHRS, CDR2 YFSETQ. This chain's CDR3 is CASSLKRGNEQFF. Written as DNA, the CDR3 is TGCGCCAGCAGCTTGAAAAGGGGAAATGAGCAGTTCTTC.

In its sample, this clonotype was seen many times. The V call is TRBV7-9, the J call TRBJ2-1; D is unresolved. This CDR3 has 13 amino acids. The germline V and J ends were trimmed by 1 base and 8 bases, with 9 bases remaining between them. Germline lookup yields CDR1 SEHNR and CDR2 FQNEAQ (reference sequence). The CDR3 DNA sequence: TGTGCCAGCAGCTTAGGCGGCTTAGATGAGCAGTTCTTC. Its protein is CASSLGGLDEQFF.

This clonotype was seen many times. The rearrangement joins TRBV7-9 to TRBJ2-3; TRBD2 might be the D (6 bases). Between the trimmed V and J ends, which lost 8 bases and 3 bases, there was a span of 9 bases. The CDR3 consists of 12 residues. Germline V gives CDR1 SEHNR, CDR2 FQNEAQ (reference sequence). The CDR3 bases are TGTGCCAGCGGCAGCGGGACAGATACGCAGTATTTT. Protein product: CASGSGTDTQYF. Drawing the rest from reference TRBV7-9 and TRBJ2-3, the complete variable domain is DTGVSQNPRHKITKRGQNVTFRCDPISEHNRLYWYRQTLGQGPEFLTYFQNEAQLEKSRLLSDRFSAERPKGSFSTLEIQRTEQGDSAMYLCASGSGTDTQYFGPGTRLTVL.

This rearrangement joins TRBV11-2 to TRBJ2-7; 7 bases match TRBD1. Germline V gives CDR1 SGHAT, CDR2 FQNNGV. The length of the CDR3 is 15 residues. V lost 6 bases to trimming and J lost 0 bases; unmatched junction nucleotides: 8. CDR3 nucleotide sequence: TGTGCCAGCAGTCGATTGACAGGGAGCTCCTACGAGCAGTACGTC. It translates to CASSRLTGSSYEQYV.

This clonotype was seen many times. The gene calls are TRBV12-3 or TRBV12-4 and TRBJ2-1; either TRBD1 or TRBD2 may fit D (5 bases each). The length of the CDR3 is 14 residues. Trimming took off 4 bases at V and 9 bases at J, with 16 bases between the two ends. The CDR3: CASSWTEGFLEQFF. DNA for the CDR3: TGTGCCAGCAGTTGGACCGAGGGGTTTCTTGAGCAGTTCTTC.

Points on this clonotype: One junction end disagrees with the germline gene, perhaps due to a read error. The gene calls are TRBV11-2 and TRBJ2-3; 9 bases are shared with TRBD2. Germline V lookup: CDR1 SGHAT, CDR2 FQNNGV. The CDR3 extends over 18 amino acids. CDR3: CASTLQTGLAKPTDTQYF. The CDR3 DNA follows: TGTGCCAGCACCTTACAAACGGGACTAGCAAAACCCACAGATACGCAGTATTTT.

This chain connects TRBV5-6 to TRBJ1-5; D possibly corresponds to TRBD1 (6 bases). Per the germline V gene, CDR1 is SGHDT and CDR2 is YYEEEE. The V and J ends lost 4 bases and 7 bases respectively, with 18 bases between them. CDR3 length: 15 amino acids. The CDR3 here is CASSGGAGALQPQHF. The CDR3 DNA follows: TGTGCCAGCAGCGGGGGGGCGGGGGCTCTACAGCCCCAGCATTTT.

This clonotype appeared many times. For the CDR3, the DNA is TGTGCCAGCAGTTATATGGGCTACGAGCAGTACTTC. It codes for CASSYMGYEQYF. The chain joins TRBV28 to TRBJ2-7; D gene uncertain. Germline CDR1 is MDHEN and CDR2 is SYDVKM. The CDR3 runs to 12 residues. Between the trimmed V and J ends, which lost 4 bases and 3 bases, there was a span of 7 bases.

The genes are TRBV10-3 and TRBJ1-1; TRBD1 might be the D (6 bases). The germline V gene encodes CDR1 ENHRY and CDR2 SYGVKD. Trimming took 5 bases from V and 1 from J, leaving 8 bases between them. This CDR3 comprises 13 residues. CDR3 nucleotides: TGTGCCATCAGTACGACAGGGAACACTGAAGCTTTCTTT. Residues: CAISTTGNTEAFF.